The clone carrying this T cell receptor beta chain was found a few times. The V gene lost 0 bases and the J gene lost 8 bases, with 13 bases spanning the gap. The CDR3 length is 14 residues. The data were obtained in a study of regulatory T cells in long-lasting Graves disease. Arm-PCR of CDR3 regions and iRepertoire HTBI primers were the basis on which TCR beta libraries were built. TCRdb re-derived calls from the multiplex PCR reads in MiXCR, one entry per CDR3 protein. The sample consists of hundreds of thousands of distinct CDR3 sequences, less than 15% of them appearing once. As for time point: newly diagnosed GD, antithyroid drugs for less than 3 months. TCR sequences were obtained from RNA taken from PBMCs. These data were also reused for a study on T cells in Graves' hyperthyroidism and ophthalmopathy.

The sample here was peripheral blood mononuclear cells (PBMCs), taken at new diagnosis, from a patient treated with antithyroid drugs. The V and J genes are TRBV12-3 or TRBV12-4 and TRBJ1-2; no definite D call. The receptor was isolated from a man aged 25-40 years with Graves disease. This CDR3 is CASSLAGPTDGYTF. CDR3 nucleotides: TGTGCCAGCAGTTTAGCCGGGCCTACGGACGGCTACACCTTC.